Shown below are 4 T cell receptor beta chains from a single sample sequenced in a study of regulatory dendritic cells for organ transplantation. Sequencing was performed with immunoSEQ multiplex PCR; in TCRdb, only in-frame clones are kept and a portion is missing. The sample contains roughly 34,000 clones, around nine tenths of which appear only once. What was sequenced was naive CD4+ T cells from blood. Subset given: CD45RA+ naive T cells. Every receptor here comes from a human donor in good health.

This chain links TRBV18 with TRBJ2-1; D possibly corresponds to TRBD1 (7 bases). V lost 5 bases to trimming and J lost 8 bases, with 13 bases between them. From germline, CDR1 is KGHSH and CDR2 LQKENI. CDR3 length: 13 amino acids. In nucleotides, the CDR3 is TGTGCCAGCTCAAATCAGGGGGGCTATGAGCAGTTCTTC. It specifies CASSNQGGYEQFF.

The chain is built from TRBV18 and TRBJ2-7; 8 bases are shared with TRBD2. CDR3 length: 17 amino acids. Germline-derived CDR1 and CDR2 are KGHSH and LQKENI. Trimming cost V 5 bases and J 3 bases; bases outside gene matches: 15. CDR3 DNA: TGTGCCAGCTCATCGACCCCCATTAGCGGGACCCTCTACGAGCAGTACTTC. It yields the protein CASSSTPISGTLYEQYF. Supplemented by reference TRBV18 and TRBJ2-7, the full variable domain reads NAGVMQNPRHLVRRRGQEARLRCSPMKGHSHVYWYRQLPEEGLKFMVYLQKENIIDESGMPKERFSAEFPKEGPSILRIQQVVRGDSAAYFCASSSTPISGTLYEQYFGPGTRLTVT.

This clone was seen only once. V and J are TRBV7-9 and TRBJ2-1; tentatively, D is TRBD1 (6 bases). CDR1 and CDR2 (germline): SEHNR, FQNEAQ (reference sequence). Trimming shortened V by 1 base and J by 2 bases, and 9 bases separated the two germline ends. This CDR3 has 15 amino acids. The CDR3 region has the DNA TGTGCCAGCAGCTTAGACAGGGCCGCCTACAATGAGCAGTTCTTC. Amino acid sequence: CASSLDRAAYNEQFF.

This chain uses TRBV7-9 with TRBJ2-1; the match to TRBD1 covers 7 bases. The CDR3 contains 15 residues. After removal of 2 bases from V and 7 bases from J, the junction contained 8 bases not matched to a gene. Germline CDR1 reads SEHNR; CDR2 reads FQNEAQ (reference sequence). CDR3 in amino acids: CASSLQTGVRNEQFF. CDR3 DNA: TGTGCCAGCAGCTTACAAACAGGGGTAAGGAATGAGCAGTTCTTC.